These T cell receptor beta chains were read from a single sample in a study of CD8+ T cells in alopecia areata. This table comes from immunoSEQ multiplex PCR, and its TCRdb copy is limited to in-frame clones, with some not included. This table holds about 20,000 clones, roughly three fifths found once. Material: CD4+ Tregs sorted from blood. Receptor source: a human donor with alopecia areata. Both conserved end residues are part of each CDR3. Each record gives: clone size, J gene, V gene, D gene, CDR3 protein, CDR3 DNA. D genes are given only for firm matches. The size of a clone is reported for some rows only, either as once, few or many, or as a class for expanded clones.

>NA|TRBJ2-3|TRBV10-3|NA
CAIGDSTDTQYF
TGTGCCATCGGGGACAGCACAGATACGCAGTATTTT
>NA|TRBJ2-3|TRBV7-2|NA
CASSFGGITDTQYF
TGTGCCAGCAGCTTTGGAGGGATCACAGATACGCAGTATTTT
>NA|TRBJ2-3|TRBV7-2|TRBD1
CASMLQGGRTDTQYF
TGTGCCAGCATGCTACAGGGGGGTCGGACAGATACGCAGTATTTT
>NA|TRBJ2-5|TRBV30|TRBD1
CAWGQGQETQYF
TGTGCCTGGGGACAGGGTCAAGAGACCCAGTACTTC
>NA|TRBJ2-7|TRBV27|NA
CASSPRDRNYEQYF
TGTGCCAGCAGTCCTCGGGACCGAAATTACGAGCAGTACTTC
>once|TRBJ1-5|TRBV30|NA
CAWSAGSQPQHF
TGTGCCTGGAGTGCGGGGTCTCAGCCCCAGCATTTT
>few|TRBJ2-1|TRBV4-1|NA
CASSQDWSEQFF
TGCGCCAGCAGCCAAGACTGGAGTGAGCAGTTCTTC
>NA|TRBJ1-2|TRBV6-6|TRBD1
CASSQTGDGGYTF
TGTGCCAGCAGCCAGACAGGGGATGGTGGCTACACCTTC
>few|TRBJ2-7|TRBV7-8|TRBD2
CASSLVAGRSVYEQYF
TGTGCCAGCAGCTTAGTAGCCGGGAGGAGTGTCTACGAGCAGTACTTC
>few|TRBJ1-1|TRBV29-1|NA
CSVVPGQMNTEAFF
TGCAGCGTTGTCCCCGGACAAATGAACACTGAAGCTTTCTTT
>few|TRBJ2-2|TRBV27|TRBD1
CASSNRGRTGELFF
TGTGCCAGCAGCAACAGGGGTAGGACCGGGGAGCTGTTTTTT
>NA|TRBJ2-6|TRBV29-1|NA
CSVEVSGANVLTF
TGCAGCGTTGAAGTTTCTGGGGCCAACGTCCTGACTTTC
>NA|TRBJ1-2|TRBV6-5|NA
CASSSLAGDWGYTF
TGTGCCAGCAGTTCACTCGCGGGGGATTGGGGCTACACCTTC
>few|TRBJ2-4|TRBV7-2|TRBD2
CASSLALASGGDIQYF
TGTGCCAGCAGCTTAGCCCTAGCGTCGGGGGGGGACATTCAGTACTTC
>few|TRBJ2-3|TRBV28|NA
CASSTPYGRVDTDTQYF
TGTGCCAGCAGCACCCCCTATGGCAGGGTCGACACAGATACGCAGTATTTT
>NA|TRBJ1-6|TRBV4-1|NA
CASSQEVQVAPLHF
TGCGCCAGCAGCCAAGAGGTACAGGTTGCACCCCTCCACTTT
>once|TRBJ2-2|TRBV28|TRBD1
CASSLGQGRTGELFF
TGTGCCAGCAGCCTTGGACAGGGGCGAACCGGGGAGCTGTTTTTT
>NA|TRBJ2-7|TRBV5-1|TRBD1
CASSHGTGASEQYF
TGCGCCAGCAGTCACGGGACAGGGGCAAGCGAGCAGTACTTC
>NA|TRBJ2-1|TRBV5-1|TRBD2
CASSLPSGGAFLTEQFF
TGCGCCAGCAGCCTTCCTAGCGGGGGGGCCTTTCTCACTGAGCAGTTCTTC
>NA|TRBJ1-1|TRBV10-2|NA
CASSVQGVAEAFF
TGCGCCAGCAGTGTGCAGGGTGTAGCTGAAGCTTTCTTT
>NA|TRBJ2-4|TRBV27|TRBD2
CASSEGLAGGGPQYF
TGTGCCAGCAGTGAGGGACTAGCGGGAGGGGGCCCTCAGTACTTC
>few|TRBJ2-1|TRBV7-2|NA
CASSFVAVDEQFF
TGTGCCAGCAGCTTCGTCGCGGTAGATGAGCAGTTCTTC
>NA|TRBJ2-6|TRBV5-1|NA
CASSLPVSSGANVLTF
TGCGCCAGCAGCTTACCAGTGAGCTCTGGGGCCAACGTCCTGACTTTC
>NA|TRBJ1-2|TRBV4-2|TRBD1
CASSFGQGGTNYGYTF
TGTGCCAGCAGCTTCGGACAGGGAGGGACTAACTATGGCTACACCTTC
>NA|TRBJ2-1|TRBV13|TRBD1
CASSYRGRLRDEQFF
TGTGCCAGCAGCTACAGGGGCCGCCTTAGGGATGAGCAGTTCTTC
>NA|TRBJ2-7|TRBV25-1|NA
CASSLPGPQSSEQYF
TGTGCCAGCTCTCTACCCGGGCCCCAATCGAGCGAGCAGTACTTC
>few|TRBJ2-2|TRBV4-1|NA
CASSQDGVAPGELFF
TGCGCCAGCAGCCAAGATGGGGTTGCTCCCGGGGAGCTGTTTTTT
>NA|TRBJ2-2|TRBV5-6|TRBD2
CASTMTWVAGGPTGELFF
TGTGCCAGCACCATGACCTGGGTAGCGGGGGGGCCCACCGGGGAGCTGTTTTTT
>once|TRBJ2-6|TRBV28|NA
CASSAEVSGANVLTF
TGTGCCAGCAGTGCCGAGGTGTCTGGGGCCAACGTCCTGACTTTC
>few|TRBJ2-1|TRBV10-3|NA
CAITSGDEQFF
TGTGCCATCACGAGTGGAGATGAGCAGTTCTTC
>NA|TRBJ2-5|TRBV7-2|NA
CASSLLGATQYF
TGTGCCAGCAGCTTATTGGGTGCGACCCAGTACTTC
>NA|TRBJ2-3|TRBV18|TRBD2
CASSLSMTLAGATDTQYF
TGTGCCAGCTCACTTTCGATGACTCTAGCGGGGGCGACAGATACGCAGTATTTT
>NA|TRBJ2-3|TRBV6-5|NA
CASTPIGSTDTQYF
TGTGCCAGCACCCCGATAGGTAGCACAGATACGCAGTATTTT
>NA|TRBJ2-3|TRBV28|TRBD2
CAGAGGPRGDTQYF
TGTGCGGGGGCGGGGGGGCCCCGGGGAGATACGCAGTATTTT
>NA|TRBJ2-6|TRBV9|NA
CASIFMYKQSRANVLTF
TGTGCCAGCATTTTTATGTACAAACAAAGTCGGGCCAACGTCCTGACTTTC
>NA|TRBJ1-1|TRBV28|NA
CASSRRAPPMNTEAFF
TGTGCCAGCAGTCGCCGGGCCCCACCCATGAACACTGAAGCTTTCTTT
>NA|TRBJ2-5|TRBV7-7|TRBD1
CASSLETGVKTQYF
TGTGCTAGCAGCTTAGAGACAGGGGTGAAGACCCAGTACTTC